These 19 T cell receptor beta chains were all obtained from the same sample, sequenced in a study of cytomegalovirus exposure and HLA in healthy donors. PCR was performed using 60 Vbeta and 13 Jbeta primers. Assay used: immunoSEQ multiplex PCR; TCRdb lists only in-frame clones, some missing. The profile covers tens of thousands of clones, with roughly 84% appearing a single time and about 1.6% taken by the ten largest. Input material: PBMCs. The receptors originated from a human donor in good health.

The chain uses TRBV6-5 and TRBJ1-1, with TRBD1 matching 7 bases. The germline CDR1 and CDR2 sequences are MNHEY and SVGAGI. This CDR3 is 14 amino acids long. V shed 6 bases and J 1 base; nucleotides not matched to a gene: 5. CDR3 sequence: CASRRGTANTEAFF. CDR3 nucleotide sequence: TGTGCCAGCAGACGCGGGACAGCGAACACTGAAGCTTTCTTT.

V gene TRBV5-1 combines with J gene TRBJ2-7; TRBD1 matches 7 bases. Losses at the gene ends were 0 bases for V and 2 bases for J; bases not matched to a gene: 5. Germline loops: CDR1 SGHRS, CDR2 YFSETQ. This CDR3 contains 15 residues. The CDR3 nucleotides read TGCGCCAGCAGCTTGGGCGGACAGGACACCTACGAGCAGTACTTC. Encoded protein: CASSLGGQDTYEQYF.

The CDR3 reads CASSPDRGSPNTIYF. CDR3 nucleotides: TGTGCCAGCAGTCCCGACAGGGGCTCACCGAACACCATATATTTT. This sequence joins TRBV5-5 and TRBJ1-3; 8 bases map to TRBD1. The length of the CDR3 is 15 residues. Germline V gene lookup returns CDR1 SGHKS and CDR2 YYEKEE (reference sequence). With 5 bases clipped from V and 7 bases from J, the junction kept 11 bases outside the gene matches.

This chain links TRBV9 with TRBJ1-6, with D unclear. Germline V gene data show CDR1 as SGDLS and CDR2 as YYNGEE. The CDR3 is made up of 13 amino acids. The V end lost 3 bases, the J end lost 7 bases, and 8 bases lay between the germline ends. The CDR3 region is CASSAGLNSPLHF. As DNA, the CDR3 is TGTGCCAGCAGCGCGGGTTTAAATTCACCCCTCCACTTT.

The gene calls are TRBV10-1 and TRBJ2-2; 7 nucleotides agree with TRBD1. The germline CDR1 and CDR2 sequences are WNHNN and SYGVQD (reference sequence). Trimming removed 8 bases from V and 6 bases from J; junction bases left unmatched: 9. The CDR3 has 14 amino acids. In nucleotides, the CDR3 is TGCGCCAGCGGACAGGACTTGATGGCCGGGGAGCTGTTTTTT. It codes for CASGQDLMAGELFF.

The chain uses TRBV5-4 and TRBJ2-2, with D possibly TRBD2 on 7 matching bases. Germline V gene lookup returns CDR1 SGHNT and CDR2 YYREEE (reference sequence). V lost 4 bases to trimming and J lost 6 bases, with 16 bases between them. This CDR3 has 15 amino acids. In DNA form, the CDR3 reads TGTGCCAGCAGCCGGGGGGCAGGTATCGCCGGGGAGCTGTTTTTT. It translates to CASSRGAGIAGELFF.

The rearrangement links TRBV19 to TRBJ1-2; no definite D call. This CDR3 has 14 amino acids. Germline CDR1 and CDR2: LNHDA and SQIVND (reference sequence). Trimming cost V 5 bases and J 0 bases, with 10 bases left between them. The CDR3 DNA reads TGTGCCAGTAGTCGGGTAGAGGCTAACTATGGCTACACCTTC. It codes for CASSRVEANYGYTF.

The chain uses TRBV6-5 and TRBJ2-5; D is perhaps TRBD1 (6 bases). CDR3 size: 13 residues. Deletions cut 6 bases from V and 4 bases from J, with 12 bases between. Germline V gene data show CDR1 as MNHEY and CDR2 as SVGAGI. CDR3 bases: TGTGCCAGCAGACGACTGGGGGCAGAGACCCAGTACTTC. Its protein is CASRRLGAETQYF.

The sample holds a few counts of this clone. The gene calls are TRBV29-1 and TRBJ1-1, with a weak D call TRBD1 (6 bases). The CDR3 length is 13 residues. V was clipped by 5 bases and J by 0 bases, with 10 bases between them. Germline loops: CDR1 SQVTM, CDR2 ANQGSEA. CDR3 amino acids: CSVSRGMNTEAFF. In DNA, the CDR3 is TGCAGCGTTTCCAGGGGCATGAACACTGAAGCTTTCTTT.

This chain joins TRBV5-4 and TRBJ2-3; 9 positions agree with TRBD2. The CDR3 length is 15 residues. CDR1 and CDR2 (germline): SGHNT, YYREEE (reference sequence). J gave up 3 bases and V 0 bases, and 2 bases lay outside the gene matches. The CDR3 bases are TGTGCCAGCAGCTTGGAGGCGGGGGGGACAGATACGCAGTATTTT. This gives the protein CASSLEAGGTDTQYF.

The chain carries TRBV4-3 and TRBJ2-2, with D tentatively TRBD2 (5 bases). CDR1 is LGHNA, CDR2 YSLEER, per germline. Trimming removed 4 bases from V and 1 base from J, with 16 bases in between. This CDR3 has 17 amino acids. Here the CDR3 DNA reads TGCGCCAGCAGCCCGTGGAAAGAAGCGGTGAACACCGGGGAGCTGTTTTTT. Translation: CASSPWKEAVNTGELFF.

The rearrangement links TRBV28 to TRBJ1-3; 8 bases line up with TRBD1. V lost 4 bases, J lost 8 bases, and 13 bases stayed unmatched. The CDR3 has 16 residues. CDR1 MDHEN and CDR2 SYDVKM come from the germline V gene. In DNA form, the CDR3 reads TGTGCCAGCAGTTCAAGCGGCGACAGGGGTGGTTACACCATATATTTT. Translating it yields CASSSSGDRGGYTIYF. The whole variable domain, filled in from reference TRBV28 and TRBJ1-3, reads DVKVTQSSRYLVKRTGEKVFLECVQDMDHENMFWYRQDPGLGLRLIYFSYDVKMKEKGDIPEGYSVSREKKERFSLILESASTNQTSMYLCASSSSGDRGGYTIYFGEGSWLTVV.

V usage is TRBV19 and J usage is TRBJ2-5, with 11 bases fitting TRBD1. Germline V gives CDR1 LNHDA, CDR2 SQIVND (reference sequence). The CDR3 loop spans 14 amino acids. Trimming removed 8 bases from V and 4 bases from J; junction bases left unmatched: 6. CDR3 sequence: CASARDRGLETQYF. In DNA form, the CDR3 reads TGTGCCAGTGCTCGGGACAGGGGGTTAGAGACCCAGTACTTC.

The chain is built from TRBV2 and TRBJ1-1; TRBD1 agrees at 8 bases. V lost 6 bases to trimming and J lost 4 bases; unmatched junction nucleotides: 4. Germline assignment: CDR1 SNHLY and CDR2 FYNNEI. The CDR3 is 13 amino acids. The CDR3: CASSVDRGTEAFF. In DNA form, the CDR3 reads TGTGCCAGCAGCGTTGACAGGGGCACTGAAGCTTTCTTT.

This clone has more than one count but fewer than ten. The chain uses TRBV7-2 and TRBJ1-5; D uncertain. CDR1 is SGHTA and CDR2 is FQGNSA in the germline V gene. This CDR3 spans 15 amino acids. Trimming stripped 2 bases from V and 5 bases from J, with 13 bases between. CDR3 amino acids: CASSLNEAWDQPQHF. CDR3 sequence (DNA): TGTGCCAGCAGCTTAAATGAGGCTTGGGATCAGCCCCAGCATTTT.

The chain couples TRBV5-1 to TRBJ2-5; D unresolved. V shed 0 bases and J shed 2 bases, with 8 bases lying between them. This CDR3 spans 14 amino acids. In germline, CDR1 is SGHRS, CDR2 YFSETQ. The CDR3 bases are TGCGCCAGCAGCTTGGTTCTGTTACAAGAGACCCAGTACTTC. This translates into CASSLVLLQETQYF.

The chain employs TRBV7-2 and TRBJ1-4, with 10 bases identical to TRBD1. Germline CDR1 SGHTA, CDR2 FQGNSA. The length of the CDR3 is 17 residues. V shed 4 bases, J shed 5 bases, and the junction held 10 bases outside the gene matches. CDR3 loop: CASSSEGTGAANEKLFF. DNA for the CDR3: TGTGCCAGCAGCTCCGAAGGGACAGGGGCCGCCAATGAAAAACTGTTTTTT.

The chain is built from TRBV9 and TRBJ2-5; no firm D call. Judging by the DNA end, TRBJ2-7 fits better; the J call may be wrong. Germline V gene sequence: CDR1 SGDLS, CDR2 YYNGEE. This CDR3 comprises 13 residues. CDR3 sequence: CASSAKSSYEQYF. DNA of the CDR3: TGTGCCAGCAGCGCCAAAAGCTCCTACGAGCAGTACTTC.

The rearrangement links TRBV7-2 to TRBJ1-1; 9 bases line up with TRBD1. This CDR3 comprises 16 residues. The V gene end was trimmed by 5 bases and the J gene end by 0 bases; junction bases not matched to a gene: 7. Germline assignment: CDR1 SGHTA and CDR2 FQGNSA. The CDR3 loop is CASSTTGGTMNTEAFF. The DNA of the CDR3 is TGTGCCAGCAGCACCACAGGGGGCACCATGAACACTGAAGCTTTCTTT.